This paragraph covers one T cell receptor beta chain sequence. Seattle cases were enrolled at active infection and followed longitudinally. This entry comes from a study of blood T cell repertoires in COVID-19. Across the whole study: COVID-19 samples from acute and convalescent phases originated in the United States, Italy and Spain.

There are 13 residues in the CDR3. V lost 5 bases and J 6 bases, leaving 12 bases between the germline ends. CDR1 and CDR2 (germline): SGHTA, FQGTGA. The method was immunoSEQ multiplex PCR; TCRdb's version includes in-frame clones alone and lacks a portion of them. The sample has around 180,000 clones, roughly 81% seen once; the top ten hold approximately 12%. This sequence was found in a woman aged 80 or older with COVID-19, enrolled during active disease. V and J are TRBV7-3 and TRBJ2-3; D is uncertain. The material sequenced was peripheral blood. The CDR3 sequence is CASSPRVSDTQYF. The CDR3 nucleotides are TGTGCCAGCAGCCCCCGGGTTTCCGATACGCAGTATTTT.